This T cell receptor (beta chain) was captured in a study of blood T cell repertoires in COVID-19. About the study: Acute and convalescent COVID-19 samples came from the United States, Italy and Spain. Sample material is recorded as cDNA or gDNA derived from T cells, B-cell-depleted T cells, or PBMCs.

In the authors' methods: Counts of nucleated cells, estimated from reference gene primer amplification, were obtained. Profiling relied on immunoSEQ multiplex PCR, and the TCRdb table lists in-frame clones only, not all of them. That table supplies the V and J calls and clone size; D and trimming were determined from the DNA. In the table there are around 80,000 clones, under 80% of which are singletons. Sample: peripheral blood. This clonotype was sampled from an elderly woman with active or convalescent COVID-19.

CDR3 bases: TGTGCCAGCAGCCCCGTCTCTGGGACAGGGGCCCCGAGCTCCTACAATGAGCAGTTCTTC. It translates to CASSPVSGTGAPSSYNEQFF. V is TRBV5-5 and J is TRBJ2-1; TRBD1 matches 10 bases. The CDR3 loop spans 20 amino acids. Looked up from germline, CDR1 is SGHKS and CDR2 is YYEKEE (reference sequence). Unmatched junction bases numbered 16, after V lost 4 bases and J lost 0 bases.